This T cell receptor (beta chain) was identified during a study of T cell responses to AZD1222 COVID-19 vaccine. The wider study: Combined were second doses at about 4 or about 12 weeks.

Study findings and constraints: Close to half of all spike-specific TCRs reportedly target regions of the variants that are unmutated. The number of AZD1222 recipients seropositive at baseline was only five to seven.

Produced via immunoSEQ multiplex PCR; TCRdb's table is partial and in-frame only. The table has some 64,000 clones, 76% seen once; the top ten hold over 12%. Points on this clone: The antigen is unknown.

The CDR3 runs 13 residues. Trimming removed 1 base from V and 3 bases from J, with 7 bases in between. The germline V gene has CDR1 SGHNT and CDR2 YENEEA. The sequencing here drew on peripheral blood, taken on day 0 of AZD1222 vaccination. This receptor was taken from an adult in good health. The chain joins TRBV11-3 to TRBJ2-7; D ambiguous. CDR3 DNA: TGTGCCAGCAGCTTAGGGTCCCACTACGAGCAGTACTTC. Its protein is CASSLGSHYEQYF. The whole variable domain, remainder taken from reference TRBV11-3 and TRBJ2-7, is EAGVVQSPRYKIIEKKQPVAFWCNPISGHNTLYWYLQNLGQGPELLIRYENEEAVDDSQLPKDRFSAERLKGVDSTLKIQPAELGDSAVYLCASSLGSHYEQYFGPGTRLTVT.